The present T cell receptor beta chain was sequenced within a study of cytomegalovirus exposure and HLA in healthy donors. Study-wide findings and caveats: That first-cohort TCR clusters tended to co-occur in the 100 to 150 validation repertoires was found in a later analysis. Overall, approximately 150 TCR beta chains were annotated as cytomegalovirus-associated.

Germline lookup yields CDR1 MNHEY and CDR2 SMNVEV (reference sequence). Trimming removed 2 bases from V and 5 bases from J, with 12 bases in between. This CDR3 has 14 residues. Comment on this clone: What it recognizes is unknown.

The assay was immunoSEQ multiplex PCR, and TCRdb's table has in-frame clones only and misses some. The table includes roughly 230,000 clones, about nine tenths detected once. Material for sequencing was PBMCs. The source of this sequence is a woman aged 25 to 39 in good health and CMV-seronegative. The chain couples TRBV27 to TRBJ1-1; D is unresolved. CDR3 protein: CASSLASGGTEAFF. CDR3 bases: TGTGCCAGCAGTTTAGCGTCAGGCGGGACTGAAGCTTTCTTT.